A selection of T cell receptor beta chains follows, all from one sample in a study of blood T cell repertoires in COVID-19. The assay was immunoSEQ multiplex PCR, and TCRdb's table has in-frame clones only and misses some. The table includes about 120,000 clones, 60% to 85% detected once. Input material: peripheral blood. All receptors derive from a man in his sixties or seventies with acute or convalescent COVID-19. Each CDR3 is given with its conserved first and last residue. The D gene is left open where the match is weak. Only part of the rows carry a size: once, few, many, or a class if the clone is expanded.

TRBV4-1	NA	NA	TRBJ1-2	TGCGCCAGCAGCCATACCCCCGGAGGGACGAATAACTATGGCTACACCTTC	CASSHTPGGTNNYGYTF
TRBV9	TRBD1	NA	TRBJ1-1	TGTGCCAGCAGCGTAGAACAGGGGGACGGATTCGCTTTCTTT	CASSVEQGDGFAFF
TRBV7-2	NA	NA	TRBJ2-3	TGTGCCAGCAGCCCCCCTCGGGGGATCCTCACAGATACGCAGTATTTT	CASSPPRGILTDTQYF
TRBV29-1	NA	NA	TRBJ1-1	TGCAGCGCGAAGGAGACAGGCCCGAACACTGAAGCTTTCTTT	CSAKETGPNTEAFF
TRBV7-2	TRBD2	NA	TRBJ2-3	TGTGCCAGCAGTCAAAATAGCGGGGTGCGCACAGATACGCAGTATTTT	CASSQNSGVRTDTQYF
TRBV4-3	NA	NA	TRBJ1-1	TGCGCCAGCAGCCGAACCCAGGGGATGAACACTGAAGCTTTCTTT	CASSRTQGMNTEAFF
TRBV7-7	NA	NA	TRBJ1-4	TGTGCTAGCAGTCCCCGAATGCGGGAAAAACTGTTTTTT	CASSPRMREKLFF
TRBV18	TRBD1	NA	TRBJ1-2	TGTGCCAGCTCACCACAGGGGGCCGGAGGAGGCTACACCTTC	CASSPQGAGGGYTF
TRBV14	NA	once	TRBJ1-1	TGTGCCAGCAGCCAATCGGGGGGCTTGAGGGGCACTGAAGCTTTCTTT	CASSQSGGLRGTEAFF
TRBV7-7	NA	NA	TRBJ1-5	TGTGCCAGCAGCCACAGGGTGGCCGGCAATCAGCCCCAGCATTTT	CASSHRVAGNQPQHF
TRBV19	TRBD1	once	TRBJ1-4	TGTGCCAGTAGTATAAGCAGGGGGGCTGCAACTAATGAAAAACTGTTTTTT	CASSISRGAATNEKLFF
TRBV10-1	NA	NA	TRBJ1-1	TGCGCCAGCAGTTCTCGACAGGCGATGAACACTGAAGCTTTCTTT	CASSSRQAMNTEAFF
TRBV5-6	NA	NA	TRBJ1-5	TGTGCCAGCACCCAAATCAGGGGCAATCAGCCCCAGCATTTT	CASTQIRGNQPQHF
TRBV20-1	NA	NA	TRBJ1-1	TGCAGTGCTAAGGGGCGGACTGAAGCTTTCTTT	CSAKGRTEAFF